A selection of T cell receptor beta chains follows, all from one sample in a study of blood T cell repertoires in COVID-19. Repertoires were generated with immunoSEQ multiplex PCR, while TCRdb's copy carries only in-frame clones and drops some. The table lists around 200,000 clones, roughly 90% of them singletons. Sequencing was done on a sample of peripheral blood. The receptor set was obtained from a woman between 45 and 65 years old with acute or convalescent COVID-19. Both conserved end residues are part of each CDR3. The D gene is left open where the match is weak. Some rows have no size entry. The others give once, few or many, or a class for an expanded clone.

j_call v_call d_call clone_size cdr3_aa cdr3_nt
TRBJ1-2 TRBV12-3/TRBV12-4 - once CASNRRGYGYTF TGTGCCAGCAATCGAAGGGGCTATGGCTACACCTTC
TRBJ2-2 TRBV6-1 TRBD2 - CASSLAGAGELFF TGTGCCAGCAGCCTAGCGGGAGCCGGGGAGCTGTTTTTT
TRBJ1-5 TRBV4-3 - - CASSQDTGIGQPQHF TGCGCCAGCAGCCAAGATACGGGGATCGGTCAGCCCCAGCATTTT
TRBJ1-2 TRBV25-1 - - CASSGSGLHYGYTF TGTGCCAGCAGTGGATCAGGTCTACACTATGGCTACACCTTC
TRBJ2-3 TRBV6-5 TRBD2 - CASSPGTSAQYF TGTGCCAGCAGCCCCGGGACTAGTGCGCAGTATTTT
TRBJ2-3 TRBV6-4 TRBD1 - CASSEDRDGTQYF TGTGCCAGCAGTGAGGACAGGGATGGTACGCAGTATTTT
TRBJ1-2 TRBV7-9 TRBD1 - CASSPGTGLGYTF TGTGCCAGCAGCCCTGGGACAGGTTTGGGCTACACCTTC
TRBJ2-2 TRBV4-1 TRBD2 - CASSQGLGAGDTGELFF TGCGCCAGCAGCCAAGGCCTTGGGGCGGGGGACACCGGGGAGCTGTTTTTT
TRBJ2-1 TRBV5-4 TRBD2 - CASSLAVSSYNEQFF TGTGCCAGCAGCCTAGCGGTAAGCTCCTACAATGAGCAGTTCTTC
TRBJ2-2 TRBV10-1 - - CASSDRGSSSGELFF TGCGCCAGCAGTGACCGGGGGTCTTCATCTGGGGAGCTGTTTTTT
TRBJ1-6 TRBV5-1 - - CASSLASGSPLHF TGCGCCAGCAGCTTGGCCTCGGGTTCACCCCTCCACTTT
TRBJ1-5 TRBV6-5 TRBD1 - CASSPTGGGQPQHF TGTGCCAGCAGTCCTACAGGGGGCGGGCAGCCCCAGCATTTT
TRBJ2-2 TRBV7-2 TRBD2 - CASSYTSGGTGELFF TGTGCCAGCAGCTACACTAGCGGGGGCACCGGGGAGCTGTTTTTT
TRBJ2-1 TRBV18 - once CASSPSAATYNEQFF TGTGCCAGCTCACCCTCCGCAGCGACCTACAATGAGCAGTTCTTC
TRBJ2-1 TRBV3-1/TRBV3-2 - few CASSQVAGMRNEQFF TGTGCCAGCAGCCAAGTCGCGGGAATGAGGAATGAGCAGTTCTTC
TRBJ2-7 TRBV5-1 TRBD1 once CASSPSTGGDEQYF TGCGCCAGCAGCCCCTCCACAGGGGGCGACGAGCAGTACTTC
TRBJ1-2 TRBV24-1 TRBD1 - CATNSGTVDGYTF TGTGCCACCAATAGTGGGACAGTAGATGGCTACACCTTC
TRBJ1-4 TRBV5-4 TRBD1 once CASSLSRQGHGKLFF TGTGCCAGCAGCTTAAGTCGACAGGGGCACGGAAAACTGTTTTTT
TRBJ2-3 TRBV11-3 TRBD1 - CASSQGGRFRTQYF TGTGCCAGCAGCCAAGGGGGCAGGTTTCGTACGCAGTATTTT
TRBJ1-2 TRBV4-3 - - CASSQDSGGSYGYTF TGCGCCAGCAGCCAAGATTCCGGAGGCAGCTATGGCTACACCTTC
TRBJ1-2 TRBV5-1 TRBD1 - CASTPTGIGGYTF TGCGCCAGCACCCCGACAGGGATCGGGGGCTACACCTTC
TRBJ1-6 TRBV15 TRBD1 - CATSRDPGGNSPLHF TGTGCCACCAGCAGAGATCCAGGGGGGAATTCACCCCTCCACTTT
TRBJ2-2 TRBV6-1 TRBD1 - CASSEQGAQTGELFF TGTGCCAGCAGTGAACAGGGGGCGCAGACCGGGGAGCTGTTTTTT
TRBJ1-2 TRBV29-1 - - CSVTVRGVGIYGYTF TGCAGCGTGACCGTGCGCGGAGTTGGAATCTATGGCTACACCTTC
TRBJ2-5 TRBV3-1/TRBV3-2 - - CASSQGGFKTQYF TGTGCCAGCAGCCAAGGTGGCTTTAAGACCCAGTACTTC
TRBJ2-7 TRBV7-8 TRBD2 - CASSLPGGDYEQYF TGTGCCAGCAGCCTCCCCGGGGGGGACTACGAGCAGTACTTC
TRBJ2-1 TRBV15 TRBD2 - CATSVSGTISYNEQFF TGTGCCACCAGCGTGTCGGGGACTATCTCCTACAATGAGCAGTTCTTC
TRBJ2-7 TRBV5-4 TRBD1 few CASSFPGTGSYEQYF TGTGCCAGCAGCTTCCCTGGGACAGGGTCCTACGAGCAGTACTTC
TRBJ2-3 TRBV25-1 TRBD1 - CASSRTGVGDTQYF TGTGCCAGTTCAAGGACAGGAGTGGGAGATACGCAGTATTTT
TRBJ2-5 TRBV5-6 TRBD1 - CASSLGTGMGGETQYF TGTGCCAGCAGCTTGGGGACAGGGATGGGAGGAGAGACCCAGTACTTC
TRBJ2-2 TRBV30 - - CAWAGIDGELFF TGTGCCTGGGCCGGGATTGACGGGGAGCTGTTTTTT
TRBJ1-3 TRBV4-1 TRBD1 - CASSQTGGPSGNTIYF TGCGCCAGCAGCCAAACAGGGGGCCCCTCTGGAAACACCATATATTTT
TRBJ2-3 TRBV2 - - CASSEKLLDTQYF TGTGCCAGCAGTGAAAAGCTTTTAGATACGCAGTATTTT
TRBJ1-1 TRBV6-5 - - CASSSLPTEAFF TGTGCCAGCAGTTCCCTCCCCACTGAAGCTTTCTTT
TRBJ2-6 TRBV5-4 - once CASSLRGTNVLTF TGTGCCAGCAGCTTGAGGGGTACCAACGTCCTGACTTTC
TRBJ2-3 TRBV1 - - CTSGSGLSTDTQYF TGCACCAGCGGATCAGGACTAAGCACAGATACGCAGTATTTT
TRBJ2-7 TRBV29-1 - - CSVPTPFGGTYEQYF TGCAGCGTCCCTACCCCGTTCGGGGGAACCTACGAGCAGTACTTC
TRBJ1-6 TRBV13 - once CASSLSGGLGVSPLHF TGTGCCAGCAGCCTATCTGGGGGCCTAGGGGTTTCACCCCTCCACTTT
TRBJ1-3 TRBV7-8 - - CASSITGNTIYF TGTGCCAGCAGCATTACTGGAAACACCATATATTTT
TRBJ2-6 TRBV6-5 - - CASSYQGSGANVLTF TGTGCCAGCAGTTACCAGGGCTCTGGGGCCAACGTCCTGACTTTC
TRBJ1-2 TRBV12-3/TRBV12-4 - once CASSSGDYGYTF TGTGCCAGCAGTTCAGGGGACTATGGCTACACCTTC
TRBJ2-1 TRBV7-3 - once CASSLNSGSNEQFF TGTGCCAGCAGCTTAAATTCGGGGAGTAATGAGCAGTTCTTC